The entry below describes one T cell receptor beta chain. Per the study methods: Reference gene primer amplification gave estimated nucleated cell counts. The data were produced by immunoSEQ multiplex PCR, yet TCRdb's version contains in-frame clones alone and is incomplete. That table furnishes V, J and clone size, whereas the DNA furnished D and trimming. Among around 150,000 clones, approximately 79% were seen once, and the ten largest hold roughly 7%. Resolution of symptoms, clearance, or two negative PCRs was present in recovered Cohort 3 donors. The entry originates in a study of blood T cell repertoires in COVID-19. About the research overall: Specimens from acute and convalescent COVID-19 originated in the United States, Italy and Spain.

This CDR3 is built from 16 residues. Germline loops: CDR1 SGHKS, CDR2 YYEKEE (reference sequence). Between the trimmed V and J ends, which lost 1 base and 8 bases, there was a span of 18 bases. The receptor comes from a man in his fifties who had recovered from COVID-19. Sequenced: PBMCs or T cells enriched from blood (not recorded which). The chain links TRBV5-5 to TRBJ1-4; D perhaps matches TRBD1 (6 bases). DNA for the CDR3: TGTGCCAGCAGCTTGAGATTAGGACAGAGGACAGAAAAACTGTTTTTT. This translates into CASSLRLGQRTEKLFF.